A selection of T cell receptor beta chains follows, all from one sample in a study of blood T cell repertoires in COVID-19. Here immunoSEQ multiplex PCR was the method, and the copy in TCRdb shows in-frame clones only, minus some. This table has about 51,000 clones, 75% to 90% appearing once. The sample comprised peripheral blood. The receptors originated from a man between 60 and 70 years old with acute or convalescent COVID-19. Both conserved end residues are part of each CDR3. The D gene is left open where the match is weak.

>TRBV6-1|TRBJ2-5|.
CASSELYSKQETQYF
>TRBV5-1|TRBJ1-6|.
CASSLGQSYQGQFNSPLHF
>TRBV28|TRBJ2-6|TRBD1
CASKTGTSGANVLTF
>TRBV3-1/TRBV3-2|TRBJ2-3|TRBD2
CASSQTLAESTDTQYF
>TRBV7-9|TRBJ2-1|TRBD1
CASSLGRGPHNEQFF
>TRBV5-5|TRBJ1-1|.
CASSLAAGVAYTEAFF
>TRBV4-3|TRBJ1-2|.
CASSPKAGGYGYTF
>TRBV4-3|TRBJ2-7|.
CASSQDSSSGEQYF
>TRBV28|TRBJ2-7|TRBD1
CASSPWDRVYEQYF
>TRBV11-1|TRBJ2-1|TRBD2
CASSSTGGSSYNEQFF
>TRBV7-2|TRBJ1-5|TRBD1
CASSQQGAGNQPQHF
>TRBV16|TRBJ1-4|.
CASSQSGREKLFF
>TRBV4-1|TRBJ2-1|TRBD1
CASSHGQVSSYNEQFF
>TRBV2|TRBJ1-5|.
CASMVAGNQPQHF
>TRBV7-6|TRBJ2-3|.
CASSLAGRGYTDTQYF
>TRBV12-5|TRBJ1-2|.
CASGTDRRNGYTF
>TRBV7-9|TRBJ1-1|.
CASSLGVGGGTEAFF
>TRBV7-9|TRBJ2-1|.
CASSLDIQGYEQFF
>TRBV4-2|TRBJ1-6|.
CASSPGGSSYNSPLHF
>TRBV11-3|TRBJ2-3|.
CASSQTGTGTDTQYF
>TRBV11-3|TRBJ1-4|TRBD1
CASSHGTGTGELFF
>TRBV6-5|TRBJ1-2|TRBD1
CASSLQGLDGYTF
>TRBV5-4|TRBJ2-2|.
CASTQRHTNTGELFF
>TRBV13|TRBJ2-7|TRBD1
CASSEDRGDEQYF
>TRBV7-2|TRBJ2-7|TRBD1
CASSLRDSKAYEQYF
>TRBV5-1|TRBJ1-4|TRBD1
CASSLTGQATTNEKLFF
>TRBV12-3/TRBV12-4|TRBJ1-4|TRBD1
CASGTVVEKLFF
>TRBV3-1/TRBV3-2|TRBJ2-3|.
CASSQVVATGTDTQYF
>TRBV5-1|TRBJ2-1|.
CASSTGRNEQFF